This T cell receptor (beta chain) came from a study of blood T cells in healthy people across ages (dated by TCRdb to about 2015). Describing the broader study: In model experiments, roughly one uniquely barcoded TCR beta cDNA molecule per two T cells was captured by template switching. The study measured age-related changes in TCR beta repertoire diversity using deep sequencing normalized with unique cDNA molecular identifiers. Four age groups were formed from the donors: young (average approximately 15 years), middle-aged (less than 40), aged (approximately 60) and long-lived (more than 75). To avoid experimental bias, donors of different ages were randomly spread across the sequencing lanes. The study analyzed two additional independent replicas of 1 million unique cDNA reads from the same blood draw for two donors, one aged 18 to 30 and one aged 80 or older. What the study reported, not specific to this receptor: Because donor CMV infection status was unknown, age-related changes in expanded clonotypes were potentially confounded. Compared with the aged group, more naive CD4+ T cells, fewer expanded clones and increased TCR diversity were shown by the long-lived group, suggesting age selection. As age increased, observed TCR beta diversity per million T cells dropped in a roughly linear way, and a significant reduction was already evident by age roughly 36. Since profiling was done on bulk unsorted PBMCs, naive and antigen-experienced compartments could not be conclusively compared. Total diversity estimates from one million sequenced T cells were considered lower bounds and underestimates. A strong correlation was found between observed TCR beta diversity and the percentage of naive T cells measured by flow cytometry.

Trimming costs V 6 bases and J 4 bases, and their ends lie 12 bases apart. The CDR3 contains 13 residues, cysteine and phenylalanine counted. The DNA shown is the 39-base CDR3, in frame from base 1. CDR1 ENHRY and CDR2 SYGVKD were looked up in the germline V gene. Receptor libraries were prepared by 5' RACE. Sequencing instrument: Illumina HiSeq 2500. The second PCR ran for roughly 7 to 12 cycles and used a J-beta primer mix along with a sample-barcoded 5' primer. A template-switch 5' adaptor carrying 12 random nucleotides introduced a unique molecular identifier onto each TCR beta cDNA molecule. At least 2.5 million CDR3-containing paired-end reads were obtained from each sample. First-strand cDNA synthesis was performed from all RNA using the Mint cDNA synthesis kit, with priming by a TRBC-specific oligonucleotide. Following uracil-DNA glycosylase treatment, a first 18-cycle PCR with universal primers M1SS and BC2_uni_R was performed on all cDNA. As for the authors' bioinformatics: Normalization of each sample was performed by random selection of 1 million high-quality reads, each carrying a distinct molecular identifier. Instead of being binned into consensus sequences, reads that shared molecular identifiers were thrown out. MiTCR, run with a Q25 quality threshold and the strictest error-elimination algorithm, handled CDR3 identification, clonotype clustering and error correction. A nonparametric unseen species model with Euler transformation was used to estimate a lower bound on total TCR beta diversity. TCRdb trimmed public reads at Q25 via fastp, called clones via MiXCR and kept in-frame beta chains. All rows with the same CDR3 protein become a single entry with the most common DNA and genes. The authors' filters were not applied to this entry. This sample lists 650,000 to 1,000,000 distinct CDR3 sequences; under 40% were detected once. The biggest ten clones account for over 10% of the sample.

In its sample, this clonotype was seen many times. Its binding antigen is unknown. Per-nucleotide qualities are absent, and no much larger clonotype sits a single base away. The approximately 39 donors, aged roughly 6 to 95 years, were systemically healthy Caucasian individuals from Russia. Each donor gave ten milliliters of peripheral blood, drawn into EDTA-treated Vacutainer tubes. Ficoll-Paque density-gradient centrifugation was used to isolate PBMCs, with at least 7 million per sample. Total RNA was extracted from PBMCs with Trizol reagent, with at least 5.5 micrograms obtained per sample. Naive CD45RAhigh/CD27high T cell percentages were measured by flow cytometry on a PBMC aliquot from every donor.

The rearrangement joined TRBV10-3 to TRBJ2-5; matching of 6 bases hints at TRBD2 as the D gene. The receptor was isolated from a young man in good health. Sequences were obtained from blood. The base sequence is TGTGCCATCAGGGGGGGTCTGGGAGAGACCCAGTACTTC. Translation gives CAIRGGLGETQYF.